This T cell receptor (beta chain) was profiled in a study of blood T cell repertoires in COVID-19. Background on the study: Sources were T cells, B-cell-depleted T cells, or PBMCs; the material itself was cDNA or gDNA.

As handled by the study authors: Quantification of nucleated cells was approximated via reference gene primer amplification. Only in-frame clones appear in the TCRdb table, and some are missing; sequencing was by immunoSEQ multiplex PCR. V and J calls and clone size are as listed in that table; D and trimming were resolved from the DNA. The table lists under 350,000 clones, about 86% of them singletons, with approximately 4.4% in the top ten. The TCR was taken from a woman aged 40 to 55 with acute COVID-19. The sample comprised PBMCs or T cells enriched from blood (not recorded which).

The DNA of the CDR3 is TGTGCCAGCAGCCAAGATACAGGGGGCTATGGCTACACCTTC. It translates to CASSQDTGGYGYTF. V gene TRBV14 combines with J gene TRBJ1-2; TRBD1 matches 8 bases. Germline V gene data show CDR1 as SGHDN and CDR2 as FVKESK. V lost 0 bases and J lost 4; bases outside the gene matches: 1. The CDR3 runs 14 residues.